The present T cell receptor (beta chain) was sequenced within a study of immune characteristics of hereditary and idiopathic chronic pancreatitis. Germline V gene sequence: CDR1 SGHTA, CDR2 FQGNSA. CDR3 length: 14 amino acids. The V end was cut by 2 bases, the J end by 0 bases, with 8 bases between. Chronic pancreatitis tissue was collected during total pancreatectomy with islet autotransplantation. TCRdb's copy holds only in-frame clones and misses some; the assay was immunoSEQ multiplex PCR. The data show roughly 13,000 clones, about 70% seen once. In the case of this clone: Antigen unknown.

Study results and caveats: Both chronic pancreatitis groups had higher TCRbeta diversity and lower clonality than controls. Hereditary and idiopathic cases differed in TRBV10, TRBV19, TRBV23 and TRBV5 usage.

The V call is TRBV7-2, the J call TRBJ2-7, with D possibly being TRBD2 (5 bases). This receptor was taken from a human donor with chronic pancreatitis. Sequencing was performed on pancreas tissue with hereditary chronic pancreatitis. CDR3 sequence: CASSLQRASYEQYF. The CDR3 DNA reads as TGTGCCAGCAGCTTACAGAGGGCCTCCTACGAGCAGTACTTC.